The 31 T cell receptor beta chains in this list originate from one sample, sequenced in a study of control samples from healthy donors and cancer patients. Libraries were prepared by immunoSEQ multiplex PCR; TCRdb keeps only in-frame clonotypes and omits some of them. Of roughly 400,000 clones in the sample, more than 80% were seen once. The sample taken for sequencing was PBMCs. These receptors came from a man aged 40-49 years with head and neck cancer.

The V gene is TRBV9, the J gene TRBJ1-5; tentatively, D is TRBD1 (5 bases). The length of the CDR3 is 15 residues. V lost 0 bases, J lost 1 base, and 8 bases lay in between. CDR1 is SGDLS, CDR2 YYNGEE, per germline. The CDR3 spells CASSVGGMSNQPQHF. Here the CDR3 DNA reads TGTGCCAGCAGCGTAGGGGGGATGAGCAATCAGCCCCAGCATTTT.

This clone was recorded only once. This rearrangement joins TRBV29-1 to TRBJ1-2; D not certain. V lost 5 bases, J lost 4 bases, and 26 bases lay in between. The CDR3 loop spans 17 amino acids. Germline-derived CDR1 and CDR2 are SQVTM and ANQGSEA. The CDR3 loop is CSVNLAPNRLPIYGYTF. DNA for the CDR3: TGCAGCGTTAACCTCGCCCCGAATCGGCTACCCATCTATGGCTACACCTTC. The full variable domain, in which reference TRBV29-1 and TRBJ1-2 provide the parts outside the CDR3, is SAVISQKPSRDICQRGTSLTIQCQVDSQVTMMFWYRQQPGQSLTLIATANQGSEATYESGFVIDKFPISRPNLTFSTLTVSNMSPEDSSIYLCSVNLAPNRLPIYGYTFGSGTRLTVV.

The chain links TRBV11-2 to TRBJ1-2; 7 bases line up with TRBD1. Trimming took 6 bases from V and 4 from J; bases not matched to a gene: 5. This CDR3 has 13 residues. Germline V gene lookup returns CDR1 SGHAT and CDR2 FQNNGV. CDR3 sequence: CASSKGTVYGYTF. The CDR3 region has the DNA TGTGCCAGCAGTAAAGGGACAGTCTATGGCTACACCTTC.

The J gene is TRBJ1-3, the V gene TRBV7-8; D uncertain. V was trimmed by 5 bases and J by 8 bases, leaving 16 bases between them. Germline CDR1 reads SGHVS; CDR2 reads FQNEAQ. CDR3 length: 14 residues. This CDR3 reads CASSLRTPEHTIYF. The CDR3 bases are TGTGCCAGCAGCCTCAGGACCCCCGAACACACCATATATTTT.

The V gene is TRBV4-2, the J gene TRBJ1-4, with D possibly matching TRBD1 (6 bases). Germline lookup yields CDR1 LGHNA and CDR2 YNFKEQ. This CDR3 is built from 15 residues. The ends were cut back, 5 bases at V and 3 bases at J, with 13 bases in the middle. Here the CDR3 DNA reads TGTGCCAGCAGCGCCGGAACAGGGCCTAATGAAAAACTGTTTTTT. It translates to CASSAGTGPNEKLFF.

This clone appeared a few times. The chain uses TRBV10-1 and TRBJ2-3; 7 nucleotides match TRBD1. Germline V gene lookup returns CDR1 WNHNN and CDR2 SYGVQD (reference sequence). This CDR3 has 14 residues. The V segment lost 5 bases and the J segment 2 bases; nucleotides outside the gene matches: 4. For the CDR3, the DNA is TGCGCCAGCAGTACGACAGGGCTCACAGATACGCAGTATTTT. Residues: CASSTTGLTDTQYF.

V and J are TRBV18 and TRBJ1-1; tentative D call: TRBD1 (5 bases). The germline V gene encodes CDR1 KGHSH and CDR2 LQKENI. V gave up 0 bases and J gave up 4 bases, with 12 bases separating them. The CDR3 is 15 residues long. This CDR3 reads CASSPPGVGGTEAFF. The CDR3 nucleotides read TGTGCCAGCTCACCACCAGGGGTTGGGGGCACTGAAGCTTTCTTT.

V gene TRBV18 combines with J gene TRBJ1-1, with D possibly TRBD1 on 6 matching bases. V lost 5 bases to trimming and J lost 0 bases, with 13 bases between them. The CDR3 totals 15 residues. The germline V gene encodes CDR1 KGHSH and CDR2 LQKENI. The CDR3 protein is CASSLVTGMNTEAFF. CDR3 DNA: TGTGCCAGCTCATTGGTGACAGGAATGAACACTGAAGCTTTCTTT.

The chain joins TRBV9 to TRBJ2-7; tentative D call: TRBD1 (5 bases). CDR1 SGDLS and CDR2 YYNGEE come from the germline V gene. V lost 0 bases and J lost 1, with 11 bases in between. The length of the CDR3 is 15 residues. The CDR3 sequence is CASSVATDSSYEQYF. Here the CDR3 DNA reads TGTGCCAGCAGCGTAGCTACCGACAGTTCCTACGAGCAGTACTTC.

This chain uses TRBV7-2 with TRBJ2-3; no reliable D call. Trimming shortened V by 5 bases and J by 6 bases, and 18 bases separated the two germline ends. The germline CDR1 and CDR2 sequences are SGHTA and FQGNSA. The CDR3 extends over 15 amino acids. CDR3 sequence reads: CASSTAVGFADTQYF. CDR3 sequence (DNA): TGTGCCAGCAGCACCGCCGTGGGGTTTGCGGATACGCAGTATTTT.

The gene calls are TRBV13 and TRBJ2-7, with D hard to call. The length of the CDR3 is 16 residues. V dropped 3 bases and J dropped 5 bases, with 20 bases sitting between them. The germline gives CDR1 PRHDT, CDR2 FYEKMQ (reference sequence). The CDR3 loop is CASSFLGQLPGDEQYF. DNA of the CDR3: TGTGCCAGCAGCTTCCTGGGCCAACTCCCCGGCGACGAGCAGTACTTC.

The chain links TRBV5-1 to TRBJ1-5, with D perhaps matching TRBD1 (6 bases). The germline V and J ends were trimmed by 0 bases and 6 bases, with 16 bases remaining between them. The CDR3 sequence is 16 residues long. The germline V gene has CDR1 SGHRS and CDR2 YFSETQ. For the CDR3, the DNA is TGCGCCAGCAGCTTGGAACCGACAGGAAGGGGTCAGCCCCAGCATTTT. This codes for CASSLEPTGRGQPQHF.

The chain carries TRBV30 and TRBJ2-3, with a weak D call TRBD2 (5 bases). This CDR3 spans 15 amino acids. Germline V CDR1 and CDR2: GTSNPN, SVGIG (reference sequence). The V end was cut by 0 bases, the J end by 1 base, with 11 bases between. The CDR3: CAWSVLGRGTDTQYF. The DNA for the CDR3 is TGTGCCTGGAGTGTACTTGGGCGGGGCACAGATACGCAGTATTTT.

CDR3 DNA: TGTGCCAGCAGTGAAGTGGGGGGAAGGAATACCGGGGAGCTGTTTTTT. It encodes CASSEVGGRNTGELFF. The chain recombines TRBV6-1 with TRBJ2-2, with D possibly being TRBD2 (6 bases). Germline V gene data show CDR1 as MNHNS and CDR2 as SASEGT. The V and J ends lost 1 base and 5 bases respectively, with 14 bases between them. The CDR3 runs to 16 residues.

V and J are TRBV27 and TRBJ2-7; 9 bases line up with TRBD1. There are 17 residues in the CDR3. The trim removed 5 bases at V and 7 bases at J, leaving 18 bases unmatched. Germline V gene lookup returns CDR1 MNHEY and CDR2 SMNVEV (reference sequence). The CDR3 region has the DNA TGTGCCAGCAGTACCGTAGGAGCCGGGACAGGGTATAGGGAGCAGTACTTC. Residues: CASSTVGAGTGYREQYF.

The CDR3 DNA sequence: TGTGCCAGCAGCACTATGCAGGGGGCGAGCTCCTACGAGCAGTACTTC. This codes for CASSTMQGASSYEQYF. V gene TRBV6-2 or TRBV6-3 combines with J gene TRBJ2-7; TRBD1 matches at 8 bases. Trimming took 6 bases from V and 0 from J; bases not matched to a gene: 10. This CDR3 has 16 residues. The germline CDR1 and CDR2 sequences are MNHEY and SVGEGT.

This clone appeared a few times. This chain uses TRBV6-5 with TRBJ1-2, with no clear D. This CDR3 has 13 residues. CDR1 MNHEY and CDR2 SVGAGI come from the germline V gene. Between the trimmed V and J ends, which lost 6 bases and 10 bases, there was a span of 18 bases. CDR3 nucleotide sequence: TGTGCCAGCAGGACGGGCCTCCTTAGTCACTACACCTTC. Translation: CASRTGLLSHYTF.

The chain employs TRBV28 and TRBJ1-4; D uncertain. Trimming shortened V by 5 bases and J by 8 bases, and 12 bases separated the two germline ends. CDR1 and CDR2 from the germline V gene are MDHEN and SYDVKM. The CDR3 loop spans 13 amino acids. CDR3 in amino acids: CASSPPPPEKLFF. Here the CDR3 DNA reads TGTGCCAGCAGTCCACCGCCTCCGGAAAAACTGTTTTTT. Full variable domain (missing parts from reference TRBV28 and TRBJ1-4): DVKVTQSSRYLVKRTGEKVFLECVQDMDHENMFWYRQDPGLGLRLIYFSYDVKMKEKGDIPEGYSVSREKKERFSLILESASTNQTSMYLCASSPPPPEKLFFGSGTQLSVL.

The V and J genes are TRBV3-1 (or the pseudogene TRBV3-2) and TRBJ1-4; no firm D call. The CDR3 is 16 residues long. Germline-derived CDR1 and CDR2 are LGHDT and YNNKEL (reference sequence). With 0 bases removed from V and 7 bases from J, the gap between germline ends came to 15 bases. CDR3 sequence reads: CASSQDFTRSGEKLFF. CDR3 DNA: TGTGCCAGCAGCCAAGATTTCACTCGGTCGGGTGAAAAACTGTTTTTT.

The table lists this clone with a count of one. CDR3 sequence reads: CASSAEGGPYNEQFF. CDR3 coding DNA: TGTGCCAGCAGTGCAGAGGGCGGTCCGTACAATGAGCAGTTCTTC. This rearrangement joins TRBV2 to TRBJ2-1; D perhaps matches TRBD2 (5 bases). Trimming stripped 4 bases from V and 4 bases from J, with 14 bases between. The CDR3 length is 15 residues. CDR1 and CDR2 (germline): SNHLY, FYNNEI.

The J gene is TRBJ2-5, the V gene TRBV7-3; 8 positions match TRBD2. V shed 0 bases and J 0 bases; nucleotides not matched to a gene: 12. This CDR3 is built from 19 residues. Germline-derived CDR1 and CDR2 are SGHTA and FQGTGA. This CDR3 is CASSLTGASGSWYQETQYF. The CDR3 DNA reads TGTGCCAGCAGCTTAACAGGGGCTAGCGGGTCTTGGTACCAAGAGACCCAGTACTTC.

J is TRBJ1-1 and V is TRBV5-1; D gene unclear. The length of the CDR3 is 12 residues. In germline, CDR1 is SGHRS, CDR2 YFSETQ. V lost 0 bases, J lost 5 bases, and 5 bases lay in between. CDR3 residues: CASSLEGTEAFF. The CDR3 DNA sequence: TGCGCCAGCAGCTTGGAGGGAACTGAAGCTTTCTTT.

The genes are TRBV28 and TRBJ1-3; D is unresolved. The ends were cut back, 6 bases at V and 7 bases at J, with 7 bases in the middle. Germline V gives CDR1 MDHEN, CDR2 SYDVKM. This CDR3 contains 11 residues. The CDR3 sequence is CASSSSNTIYF. The CDR3 DNA sequence: TGTGCCAGCAGCTCCTCTAACACCATATATTTT.

Points on this clone: One end of the junction is discordant with germline, which a read error may explain. The J gene is TRBJ2-1, the V gene TRBV5-1; TRBD2 aligns across 11 bases. The CDR3 is 15 amino acids. Germline V gene sequence: CDR1 SGHRS, CDR2 YFSETQ. DNA of the CDR3: TGCGTCAGCAGCCGGGGGACTAGCGGTAATAATGAGCAGTTCTTC. It yields the protein CVSSRGTSGNNEQFF.

The V and J genes are TRBV4-3 and TRBJ2-3; no firm D call. The germline V and J ends were trimmed by 0 bases and 4 bases, with 20 bases remaining between them. The CDR3 is 18 residues long. Germline assignment: CDR1 LGHNA and CDR2 YSLEER. CDR3 sequence reads: CASSQDLTRTVGSDTQYF. The DNA for the CDR3 is TGCGCCAGCAGCCAAGATTTGACGCGTACAGTAGGGTCAGATACGCAGTATTTT.

The genes are TRBV7-9 and TRBJ1-6; 7 nucleotides line up with TRBD1. With V trimmed by 5 bases and J by 10 bases, 11 bases remained unmatched. CDR3 length equals 15 residues. The germline V gene has CDR1 SEHNR and CDR2 FQNEAQ (reference sequence). The CDR3 nucleotides are TGTGCCAGCAGCAGAACAGGGGACGCTGCATCACCCCTCCACTTT. Residues: CASSRTGDAASPLHF.

The chain recombines TRBV9 with TRBJ2-3; TRBD1 matches 7 bases. CDR3 length equals 15 residues. CDR1 and CDR2 from the germline V gene are SGDLS and YYNGEE. Trimming took 2 bases from V and 4 from J; bases not matched to a gene: 7. The CDR3: CASSVRTGWADTQYF. The CDR3 nucleotides are TGTGCCAGCAGCGTCAGGACAGGCTGGGCAGATACGCAGTATTTT.

This clone was seen just once. The rearrangement uses TRBV28 and TRBJ1-1; D uncertain. Germline V lookup: CDR1 MDHEN, CDR2 SYDVKM. The CDR3 spans 14 residues. Trimming removed 8 bases from V and 4 bases from J, with 17 bases in between. The CDR3: CASRPGNELTEAFF. As DNA, the CDR3 is TGTGCCAGCCGTCCGGGGAATGAACTCACTGAAGCTTTCTTT.

The chain is built from TRBV12-3 or TRBV12-4 and TRBJ2-5; D uncertain. V gave up 7 bases and J gave up 5 bases, with 14 bases separating them. The CDR3 covers 13 residues. In nucleotides, the CDR3 is TGTGCCAGCAACGTCAACGGGCGGGAGACCCAGTACTTC. Translated: CASNVNGRETQYF.

V and J are TRBV27 and TRBJ2-7; the match to TRBD1 covers 8 bases. The trim removed 3 bases at V and 3 bases at J, leaving 4 bases unmatched. The CDR3 has 14 residues. In germline, CDR1 is MNHEY, CDR2 SMNVEV (reference sequence). CDR3 nucleotides: TGTGCCAGCAGTTTCCAAGGACAGGGCTACGAGCAGTACTTC. It translates to CASSFQGQGYEQYF.

The V and J genes are TRBV7-9 and TRBJ1-1; D is possibly TRBD1 (6 bases). Germline-derived CDR1 and CDR2 are SEHNR and FQNEAQ (reference sequence). The CDR3 is 15 amino acids. Trimming took 5 bases from V and 0 from J, leaving 13 bases between them. The chain's CDR3 is CASSPPGVMNTEAFF. The CDR3 DNA reads as TGTGCCAGCAGCCCCCCAGGGGTTATGAACACTGAAGCTTTCTTT. The whole variable domain, remainder taken from reference TRBV7-9 and TRBJ1-1, is DTGVSQNPRHKITKRGQNVTFRCDPISEHNRLYWYRQTLGQGPEFLTYFQNEAQLEKSRLLSDRFSAERPKGSFSTLEIQRTEQGDSAMYLCASSPPGVMNTEAFFGQGTRLTVV.